The TCR beta chain under discussion was sequenced for a study of T cell responses to AZD1222 COVID-19 vaccine. General study findings and limits: As reported, nearly half of all spike-specific TCRs target variant regions that are unmutated. Donors were mostly white British, more females; clonal diversity possibly underestimated. Researchers report vaccine-associated CD4 TCRs spanning spike, with dominance at 160-218 and 743-854.

Turning to this clone: The target antigen is unknown.

Germline-derived CDR1 and CDR2 are SGHAT and FQNNGV. With V trimmed by 8 bases and J by 5 bases, 8 bases remained unmatched. The CDR3 covers 13 residues. The assay was immunoSEQ multiplex PCR, and TCRdb's table has in-frame clones only and misses some. The sample carries roughly 190,000 clones, roughly 92% recorded once. The specimen was peripheral blood, collected on day 0 of AZD1222 vaccination. The TCR comes from an adult in good health. The chain joins TRBV11-2 to TRBJ2-5; 7 positions match TRBD2. CDR3 sequence: CASGLAGEETQYF. The DNA for the CDR3 is TGTGCCAGCGGACTGGCGGGGGAGGAGACCCAGTACTTC. The full variable domain, its missing parts supplied by reference TRBV11-2 and TRBJ2-5, is EAGVAQSPRYKIIEKRQSVAFWCNPISGHATLYWYQQILGQGPKLLIQFQNNGVVDDSQLPKDRFSAERLKGVDSTLKIQPAKLEDSAVYLCASGLAGEETQYFGPGTRLLVL.